In its sample, the clone carrying this T cell receptor (beta chain) was seen once. Its antigen is as yet unknown. These data come from a study of vaccination effects on CD4 cells after COVID-19. The wider study: Sampling occurred a median 72 days post second dose, range 14 to 241. Overall study findings and caveats: Clones from infection and from vaccination both contracted markedly late after vaccination.

Looked up from germline, CDR1 is MNHNY and CDR2 is SVGAGI (reference sequence). Trimming left V 2 bases short and J 7 bases short, with 18 bases between. The CDR3 contains 15 residues. Data came from immunoSEQ multiplex PCR; TCRdb stores just in-frame clones and leaves some out. The sample has nearly 30,000 clones, around 74% seen once. Ahead of sequencing, the ViraFEST assay grew antigen-specific CD4+ T cells using viral peptide pools. CD4+ T cells were isolated after around ten days of culture. Either the mRNA-1273 or the BNT162b2 vaccine was given to participants as two doses. At days 3 and 7, half of the medium was exchanged for IL-2 medium.

The rearrangement uses TRBV6-6 and TRBJ2-7, with D possibly TRBD2 on 6 matching bases. The clonotype originates from a human donor who received a COVID-19 vaccine. This sample comprised CD4+ T cells from PBMCs cultured with HCoV-OC43 spike peptides, obtained after COVID-19 vaccination. Subset in this sample: HCoV-OC43 spike overlapping peptide pool stimulation. The CDR3 DNA is TGTGCCAGCAGTTACGGAACTCCGAGTGGGGGGGAGCAGTACTTC. Translated, it gives CASSYGTPSGGEQYF.